Below are 21 T cell receptor beta chains sequenced from a single sample in a study of blood T cell repertoires in COVID-19. Sequencing used immunoSEQ multiplex PCR; TCRdb keeps in-frame clones, though not all of them. In the table there are tens of thousands of clones, 75% to 85% of which are singletons. The sequenced sample was peripheral blood. The receptors were sampled from a man older than 75 with acute or convalescent COVID-19.

The rearrangement joins TRBV18 to TRBJ1-3; 12 positions agree with TRBD1. The germline CDR1 and CDR2 sequences are KGHSH and LQKENI. V shed 2 bases and J 5 bases; nucleotides not matched to a gene: 16. CDR3 length: 20 residues. The CDR3 bases are TGTGCCAGCTCACCAGGGTACGGCCGGGGACAGGGGGCGCCCCGAAACACCATATATTTT. Its translation is CASSPGYGRGQGAPRNTIYF.

This clone was counted a single time. This rearrangement joins TRBV5-6 to TRBJ1-2; D possibly corresponds to TRBD1 (6 bases). V dropped 4 bases and J dropped 8 bases, with 15 bases sitting between them. The CDR3 consists of 13 residues. Germline CDR1 is SGHDT and CDR2 is YYEEEE. This CDR3 reads CASSPGGGLGYTF. The CDR3 DNA reads TGTGCCAGCAGCCCTGGGGGGGGGCTCGGCTACACCTTC.

This chain connects TRBV5-1 to TRBJ1-1; D not resolved. Germline CDR1 SGHRS, CDR2 YFSETQ. There are 13 residues in the CDR3. Deletions cut 4 bases from V and 2 bases from J, with 9 bases between. The CDR3 reads CASSPLRNTEAFF. DNA for the CDR3: TGCGCCAGCAGCCCTCTCAGAAACACTGAAGCTTTCTTT.

The V and J genes are TRBV9 and TRBJ2-2, with unresolved D. Trimming cost V 3 bases and J 1 base, with 4 bases left between them. Germline V gene data show CDR1 as SGDLS and CDR2 as YYNGEE. This CDR3 has 13 amino acids. CDR3 nucleotide sequence: TGTGCCAGCAGCGGACAGAACACCGGGGAGCTGTTTTTT. Protein sequence: CASSGQNTGELFF.

The V and J genes are TRBV10-1 and TRBJ2-7; TRBD1 agrees at 11 bases. Per the germline V gene, CDR1 is WNHNN and CDR2 is SYGVQD (reference sequence). V dropped 3 bases and J dropped 2; count of bases not matched to a gene: 3. The CDR3 extends over 15 amino acids. The CDR3 region has the DNA TGCGCCAGCAGTGATCGGACAGGGGGCCCCTACGAGCAGTACTTC. Its protein product is CASSDRTGGPYEQYF.

The chain joins TRBV2 to TRBJ1-2, with D maybe TRBD1 (5 bases). Germline V gene data show CDR1 as SNHLY and CDR2 as FYNNEI. CDR3 length equals 15 residues. The germline V and J ends were trimmed by 8 bases and 4 bases, with 20 bases remaining between them. CDR3 in amino acids: CASRQFNNPSYGYTF. Here the CDR3 DNA reads TGTGCCAGCCGACAGTTCAACAATCCTAGCTATGGCTACACCTTC.

This chain links TRBV7-9 with TRBJ2-1, with TRBD1 matching over 8 bases. J was trimmed by 5 bases and V by 5 bases; bases with no gene match: 14. Per the germline V gene, CDR1 is SEHNR and CDR2 is FQNEAQ (reference sequence). The CDR3 is 17 residues long. CDR3: CASSPPLWTGIDNEQFF. CDR3 sequence (DNA): TGTGCCAGCAGCCCTCCTCTGTGGACAGGGATCGACAATGAGCAGTTCTTC.

The rearrangement uses TRBV18 and TRBJ1-3; D is uncertain. Germline lookup yields CDR1 KGHSH and CDR2 LQKENI. Trimming stripped 2 bases from V and 0 bases from J, with 8 bases between. The CDR3 contains 15 residues. The CDR3 here is CASSPGRVSGNTIYF. The DNA for the CDR3 is TGTGCCAGCTCACCAGGGAGGGTCTCTGGAAACACCATATATTTT.

CDR3 residues: CASSVDPPGGGGMETQYF. The DNA of the CDR3 is TGTGCCAGCAGCGTAGATCCGCCCGGCGGGGGAGGGATGGAGACCCAGTACTTC. The chain is built from TRBV9 and TRBJ2-5, with TRBD2 matching over 7 bases. V trimming: 0 bases; J trimming: 5 bases; junction bases outside the gene matches: 16. Germline V gene sequence: CDR1 SGDLS, CDR2 YYNGEE. This CDR3 is 18 amino acids long.

The chain recombines TRBV5-4 with TRBJ1-4, with unresolved D. V lost 1 base and J 0 bases, leaving 7 bases between the germline ends. Looked up from germline, CDR1 is SGHNT and CDR2 is YYREEE (reference sequence). The CDR3 spans 15 residues. DNA for the CDR3: TGTGCCAGCAGCTTGTACGGTCCAACTAATGAAAAACTGTTTTTT. Translating it yields CASSLYGPTNEKLFF.

Only one count was recorded for this clone. The chain recombines TRBV4-2 with TRBJ2-7, with 12 nucleotides matching TRBD2. The CDR3 consists of 15 residues. J lost 9 bases, V lost 0 bases, and 6 bases had no gene match. The germline V gene has CDR1 LGHNA and CDR2 YNFKEQ. CDR3: CASSQDPLAGGPQYF. The CDR3 DNA follows: TGTGCCAGCAGCCAAGACCCCCTAGCGGGGGGGCCGCAGTACTTC.

The V call is TRBV10-3, the J call TRBJ1-5; 7 nucleotides line up with TRBD1. Germline V gene sequence: CDR1 ENHRY, CDR2 SYGVKD. The ends lost 0 bases at V and 7 bases at J; junction bases unmatched: 3. CDR3 length: 14 residues. In DNA, the CDR3 is TGTGCCATCAGTGAGTCAGGGGGCAGGCAGCCCCAGCATTTT. Amino acids: CAISESGGRQPQHF.

The rearrangement links TRBV2 to TRBJ1-4; 7 bases line up with TRBD1. Germline lookup yields CDR1 SNHLY and CDR2 FYNNEI. The CDR3 extends over 14 amino acids. V was clipped by 8 bases and J by 5 bases; unmatched bases: 8. The CDR3 nucleotides read TGTGCCAGCGCAACGGGACAGAGGAATGAAAAACTGTTTTTT. Translation gives CASATGQRNEKLFF.

This chain connects TRBV6-5 to TRBJ2-5; D is unresolved. The CDR3 is made up of 12 amino acids. Trimming left V 7 bases short and J 7 bases short, with 13 bases between. Looked up from germline, CDR1 is MNHEY and CDR2 is SVGAGI. This CDR3 is CASKVNGGTQYF. CDR3 nucleotides: TGTGCCAGCAAAGTCAACGGTGGGACCCAGTACTTC.

The V and J genes are TRBV3-1 (or the pseudogene TRBV3-2) and TRBJ1-5, with D unresolved. This CDR3 contains 14 residues. Per the germline V gene, CDR1 is LGHDT and CDR2 is YNNKEL (reference sequence). Trimming removed 4 bases from V and 1 base from J, with 8 bases in between. Here the CDR3 DNA reads TGTGCCAGCAGCCTTGGCCAGAGCAATCAGCCCCAGCATTTT. Protein product: CASSLGQSNQPQHF.

This chain links TRBV10-3 with TRBJ1-4; a possible D gene is TRBD1 (5 bases). CDR1 is ENHRY, CDR2 SYGVKD, per germline. The CDR3 has 13 amino acids. Trimming took off 11 bases at V and 5 bases at J, with 15 bases between the two ends. CDR3 region: CASCGTLNEKLFF. Written as DNA, the CDR3 is TGTGCCTCGTGCGGGACCTTAAATGAAAAACTGTTTTTT.

The chain has TRBV30 and TRBJ2-4; the D gene is possibly TRBD1 (7 bases). The germline V and J ends were trimmed by 7 bases and 1 base, with 17 bases remaining between them. This CDR3 has 15 residues. CDR1 is GTSNPN, CDR2 SVGIG, per germline (reference sequence). The CDR3 region has the DNA TGTGCCTCCACCAGGGGGGCGGGGGCCAAAAACATTCAGTACTTC. It specifies CASTRGAGAKNIQYF.

The chain carries TRBV6-5 and TRBJ1-1; no clear D gene. The V gene lost 6 bases and the J gene lost 4 bases, with 18 bases spanning the gap. The CDR3 totals 15 residues. Germline CDR1 is MNHEY and CDR2 is SVGAGI. The chain's CDR3 is CASRAALTVATEAFF. The DNA of the CDR3 is TGTGCCAGCAGGGCCGCGCTTACAGTGGCCACTGAAGCTTTCTTT.

This chain joins TRBV27 and TRBJ2-7; D is perhaps TRBD1 (6 bases). Per the germline V gene, CDR1 is MNHEY and CDR2 is SMNVEV (reference sequence). The CDR3 has 15 residues. The V end was cut by 3 bases, the J end by 3 bases, with 15 bases between. The CDR3, as DNA: TGTGCCAGCAGTTTTTACGGGACAAGAAGCTACGAGCAGTACTTC. Its protein product is CASSFYGTRSYEQYF.

This rearrangement joins TRBV4-2 to TRBJ2-7; D remains unclear. The V gene's germline CDR1 is LGHNA and CDR2 YNFKEQ. The CDR3 is 15 amino acids. Trimming took 2 bases from V and 2 from J, leaving 13 bases between them. The CDR3 is CASSQSAPAAYEQYF. In DNA form, the CDR3 reads TGTGCCAGCAGCCAATCTGCGCCGGCGGCCTACGAGCAGTACTTC.

The genes are TRBV6-1 and TRBJ1-2; D is ambiguous. The CDR3 spans 15 residues. Looked up from germline, CDR1 is MNHNS and CDR2 is SASEGT. V was cut by 0 bases and J by 6 bases, with 14 bases left in between. The CDR3 DNA reads TGTGCCAGCAGTGAAGCGCTGGTCAGGAGGAATGGCTACACCTTC. Protein product: CASSEALVRRNGYTF.